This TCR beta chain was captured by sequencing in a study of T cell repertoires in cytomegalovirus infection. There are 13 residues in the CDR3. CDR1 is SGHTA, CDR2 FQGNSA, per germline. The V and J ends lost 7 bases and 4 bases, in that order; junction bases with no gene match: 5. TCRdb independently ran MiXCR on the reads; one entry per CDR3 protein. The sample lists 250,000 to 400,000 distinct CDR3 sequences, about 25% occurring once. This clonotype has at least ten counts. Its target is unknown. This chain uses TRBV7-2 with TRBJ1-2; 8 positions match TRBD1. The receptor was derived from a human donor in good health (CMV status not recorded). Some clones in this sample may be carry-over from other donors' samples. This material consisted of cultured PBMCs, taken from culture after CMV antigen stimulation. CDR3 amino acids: CASKAGGRYGYTF. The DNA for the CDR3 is TGTGCCAGCAAGGCAGGGGGCCGCTATGGCTACACCTTC.